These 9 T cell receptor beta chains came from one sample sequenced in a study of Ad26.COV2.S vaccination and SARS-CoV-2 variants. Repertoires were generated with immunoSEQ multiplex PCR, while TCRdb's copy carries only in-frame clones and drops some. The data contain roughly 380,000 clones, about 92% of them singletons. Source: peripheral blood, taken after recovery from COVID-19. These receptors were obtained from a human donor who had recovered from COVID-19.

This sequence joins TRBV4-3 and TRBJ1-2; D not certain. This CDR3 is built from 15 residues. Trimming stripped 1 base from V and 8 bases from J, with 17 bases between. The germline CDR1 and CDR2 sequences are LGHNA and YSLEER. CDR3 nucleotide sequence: TGCGCCAGCAGCCAAGGGGTCGGAGGGATCGCGGGCTACACCTTC. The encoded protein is CASSQGVGGIAGYTF.

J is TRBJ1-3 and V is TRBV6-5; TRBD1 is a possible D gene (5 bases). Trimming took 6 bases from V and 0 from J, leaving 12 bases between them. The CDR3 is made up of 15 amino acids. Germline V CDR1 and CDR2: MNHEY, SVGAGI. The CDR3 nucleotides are TGTGCCAGCAGACCTACCGGGACCTCTGGAAACACCATATATTTT. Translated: CASRPTGTSGNTIYF.

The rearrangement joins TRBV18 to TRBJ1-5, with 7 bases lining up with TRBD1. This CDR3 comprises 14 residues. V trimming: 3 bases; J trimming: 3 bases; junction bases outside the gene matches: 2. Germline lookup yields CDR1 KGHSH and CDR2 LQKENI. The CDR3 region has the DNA TGTGCCAGCTCACCCGACAGGGCCAATCAGCCCCAGCATTTT. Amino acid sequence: CASSPDRANQPQHF.

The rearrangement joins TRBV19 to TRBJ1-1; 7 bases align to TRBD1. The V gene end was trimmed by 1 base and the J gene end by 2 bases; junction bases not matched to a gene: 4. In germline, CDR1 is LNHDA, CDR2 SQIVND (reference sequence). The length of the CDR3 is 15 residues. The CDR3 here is CASSIGGTVNTEAFF. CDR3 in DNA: TGTGCCAGTAGTATAGGGGGGACAGTAAACACTGAAGCTTTCTTT. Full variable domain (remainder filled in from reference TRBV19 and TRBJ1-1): DGGITQSPKYLFRKEGQNVTLSCEQNLNHDAMYWYRQDPGQGLRLIYYSQIVNDFQKGDIAEGYSVSREKKESFPLTVTSAQKNPTAFYLCASSIGGTVNTEAFFGQGTRLTVV.

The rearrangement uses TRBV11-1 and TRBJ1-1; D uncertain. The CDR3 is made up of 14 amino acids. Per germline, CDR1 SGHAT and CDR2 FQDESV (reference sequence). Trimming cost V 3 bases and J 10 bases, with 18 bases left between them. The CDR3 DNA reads TGTGCCAGCAGCTTCGACATATCTCCCACGGGAGCTTTCTTT. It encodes CASSFDISPTGAFF.

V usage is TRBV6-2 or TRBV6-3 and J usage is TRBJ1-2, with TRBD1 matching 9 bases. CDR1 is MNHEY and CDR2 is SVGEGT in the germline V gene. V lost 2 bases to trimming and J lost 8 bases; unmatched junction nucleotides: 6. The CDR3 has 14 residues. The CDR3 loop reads CASSYGDREGGYTF. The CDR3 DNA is TGTGCCAGCAGTTACGGGGACAGGGAGGGAGGCTACACCTTC.

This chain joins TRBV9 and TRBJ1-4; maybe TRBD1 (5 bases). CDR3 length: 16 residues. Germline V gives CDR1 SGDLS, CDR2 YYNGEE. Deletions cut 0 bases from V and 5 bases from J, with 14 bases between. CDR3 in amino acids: CASSVGVGGRNEKLFF. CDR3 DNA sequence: TGTGCCAGCAGCGTAGGGGTTGGGGGGAGAAATGAAAAACTGTTTTTT. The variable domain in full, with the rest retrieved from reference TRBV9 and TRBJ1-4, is DSGVTQTPKHLITATGQRVTLRCSPRSGDLSVYWYQQSLDQGLQFLIQYYNGEERAKGNILERFSAQQFPDLHSELNLSSLELGDSALYFCASSVGVGGRNEKLFFGSGTQLSVL.

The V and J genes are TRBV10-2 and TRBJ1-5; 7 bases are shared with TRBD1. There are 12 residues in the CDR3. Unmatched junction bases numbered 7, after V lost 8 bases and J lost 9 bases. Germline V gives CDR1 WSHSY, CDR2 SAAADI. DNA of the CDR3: TGCGCCAGCTCAGACAGGGCTTCGCCCCAGCATTTT. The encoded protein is CASSDRASPQHF.

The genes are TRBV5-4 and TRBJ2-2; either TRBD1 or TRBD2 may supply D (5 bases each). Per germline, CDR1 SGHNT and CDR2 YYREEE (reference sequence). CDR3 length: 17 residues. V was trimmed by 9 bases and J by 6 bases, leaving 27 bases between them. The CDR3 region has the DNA TGTGCCACCGAGCTTAAGTATCAGGGAGCACTTCCCGGGGAGCTGTTTTTT. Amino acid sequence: CATELKYQGALPGELFF. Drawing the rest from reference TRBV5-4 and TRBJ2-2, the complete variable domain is ETGVTQSPTHLIKTRGQQVTLRCSSQSGHNTVSWYQQALGQGPQFIFQYYREEENGRGNFPPRFSGLQFPNYSSELNVNALELDDSALYLCATELKYQGALPGELFFGEGSRLTVL.